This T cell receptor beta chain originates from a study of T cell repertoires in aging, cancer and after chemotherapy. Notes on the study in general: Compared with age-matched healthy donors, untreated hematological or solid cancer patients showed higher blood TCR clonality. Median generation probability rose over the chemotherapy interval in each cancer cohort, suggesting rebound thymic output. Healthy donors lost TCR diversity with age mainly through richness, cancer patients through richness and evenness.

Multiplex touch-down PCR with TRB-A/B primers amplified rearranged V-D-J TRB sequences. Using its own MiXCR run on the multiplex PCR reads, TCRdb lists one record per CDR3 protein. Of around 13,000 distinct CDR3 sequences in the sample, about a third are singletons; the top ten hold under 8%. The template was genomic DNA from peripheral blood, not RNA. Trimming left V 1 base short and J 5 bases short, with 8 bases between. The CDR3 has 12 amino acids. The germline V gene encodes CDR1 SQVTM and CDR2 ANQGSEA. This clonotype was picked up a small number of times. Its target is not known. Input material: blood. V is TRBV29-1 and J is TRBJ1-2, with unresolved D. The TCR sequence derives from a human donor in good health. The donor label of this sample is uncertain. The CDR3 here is CSVEGWGYGYTF. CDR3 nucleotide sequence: TGCAGCGTTGAAGGATGGGGTTATGGCTACACCTTC.